This TCR beta chain is from a study of T cells in Graves' hyperthyroidism and ophthalmopathy. Study-level information: Pretreatment peripheral blood was obtained at initial diagnosis.

With respect to this clonotype: What it recognizes is unknown.

Regions amplified from RNA transcripts were the TCR beta CDR3 regions. The HTBI primer set served for first-round RT-PCR of the TCR CDR3. TCRdb re-derived calls from the multiplex PCR reads in MiXCR, one entry per CDR3 protein. The sample gives a few hundred thousand distinct CDR3 sequences, more than 15% of which show up once; 17% is in the top ten. Overall study results and limits: Blood also contained most expanded thyroid clonotypes above 0.001.

A patient was excluded if there was uncontrolled infection, other autoimmune disease, pregnancy or lactation. V lost 5 bases and J lost 6, with 16 bases in between. Germline V gene lookup returns CDR1 SGHTA and CDR2 FQGNSA. The CDR3 has 14 residues. The rearrangement uses TRBV7-2 and TRBJ1-1; D remains unclear. The sequence was obtained from a woman aged 18-35 years with Graves' ophthalmopathy. Sequenced sample: blood. The DNA for the CDR3 is TGTGCCAGCAGCCTATACCGCGGGCCCTCTGAAGCTTTCTTT. Residues: CASSLYRGPSEAFF. Variable domain in full (rest from reference TRBV7-2 and TRBJ1-1): GAGVSQSPSNKVTEKGKDVELRCDPISGHTALYWYRQSLGQGLEFLIYFQGNSAPDKSGLPSDRFSAERTGGSVSTLTIQRTQQEDSAVYLCASSLYRGPSEAFFGQGTRLTVV.